The 21 T cell receptor beta chains in this list originate from one sample, sequenced in a study of blood T cell repertoires in COVID-19. Here immunoSEQ multiplex PCR was the method, and the copy in TCRdb shows in-frame clones only, minus some. The repertoire includes 160,000 or so clones, around 83% of them detected once, and 10% to 15% sits in the top ten. Sample: peripheral blood. These receptors were obtained from a man aged 65 to 79 who had recovered from COVID-19.

The count of this clone is one. The chain carries TRBV20-1 and TRBJ1-1; D ambiguous. CDR1 DFQATT and CDR2 SNEGSKA come from the germline V gene (reference sequence). This CDR3 spans 15 amino acids. The CDR3: CRVSGFAGDNTEAFF. The CDR3 nucleotides are TGCAGGGTTAGTGGTTTTGCCGGAGATAACACTGAAGCTTTCTTT.

J is TRBJ1-3 and V is TRBV25-1, with 8 positions matching TRBD1. This CDR3 has 15 residues. Looked up from germline, CDR1 is MGHDK and CDR2 is SYGVNS. J gave up 3 bases and V 6 bases, and 7 bases lay outside the gene matches. The CDR3 loop reads CASSLGTGGGNTIYF. CDR3 in DNA: TGTGCCAGCAGCCTGGGGACAGGAGGTGGAAACACCATATATTTT.

The chain is built from TRBV30 and TRBJ1-4; 9 bases match TRBD1. With V trimmed by 1 base and J by 7 bases, 10 bases remained unmatched. Germline V gene data show CDR1 as GTSNPN and CDR2 as SVGIG (reference sequence). The CDR3 loop spans 16 amino acids. The CDR3 bases are TGTGCCTGGAGTGCCAAAACCGGGACAGGGCCTGAAAAACTGTTTTTT. This sequence encodes CAWSAKTGTGPEKLFF.

The V call is TRBV7-2, the J call TRBJ2-6; TRBD1 aligns across 9 bases. Per the germline V gene, CDR1 is SGHTA and CDR2 is FQGNSA. The CDR3 has 18 residues. The V and J ends lost 5 bases and 4 bases, in that order; junction bases with no gene match: 12. CDR3 sequence (DNA): TGTGCCAGCAGCCCTACAGGACAGGGGTTAGCCGGGGCCAACGTCCTGACTTTC. Translating gives CASSPTGQGLAGANVLTF.

The genes are TRBV27 and TRBJ1-5, with D unclear. V was shortened by 8 bases and J by 4 bases, with 18 bases between the two germline ends. Germline V gene data show CDR1 as MNHEY and CDR2 as SMNVEV (reference sequence). The CDR3 sequence is 15 residues long. The CDR3 sequence is CASALEGLGNQPQHF. For the CDR3, the DNA is TGTGCCAGCGCACTGGAGGGCCTGGGGAATCAGCCCCAGCATTTT.

V usage is TRBV7-6 and J usage is TRBJ2-7, with D perhaps matching TRBD1 (6 bases). Trimming took 2 bases from V and 1 from J, leaving 15 bases between them. Germline values: CDR1 SGHVS, CDR2 FNYEAQ. CDR3 length: 16 residues. The CDR3 DNA follows: TGTGCCAGCAGCTTAAGGTCAGGGGCCTTGTCCTACGAGCAGTACTTC. Translation gives CASSLRSGALSYEQYF.

The chain carries TRBV21-1 and TRBJ2-1; the table's D call of TRBD2 was not tested on the DNA. TRBV21-1 is designated a pseudogene. CDR3 size: 18 residues. The CDR3 spells CASSKGGGTKNGNNEQFF. In DNA form, the CDR3 reads TGTGCCAGCAGCAAAGGTGGCGGGACTAAAAATGGAAACAATGAGCAGTTCTTC.

The V gene is TRBV15, the J gene TRBJ2-3; 9 nucleotides match TRBD1. Germline trimming cut 6 bases from V and 4 bases from J; bases unmatched to any gene: 8. CDR3 length: 15 amino acids. Looked up from germline, CDR1 is LNHNV and CDR2 is YYDKDF (reference sequence). The CDR3 reads CATSKRTGDPDTQYF. DNA of the CDR3: TGTGCCACCAGTAAGCGGACAGGGGACCCAGATACGCAGTATTTT. Full variable domain (remainder filled in from reference TRBV15 and TRBJ2-3): DAMVIQNPRYQVTQFGKPVTLSCSQTLNHNVMYWYQQKSSQAPKLLFHYYDKDFNNEADTPDNFQSRRPNTSFCFLDIRSPGLGDTAMYLCATSKRTGDPDTQYFGPGTRLTVL.

This sequence joins TRBV10-2 and TRBJ2-5, with D tentatively TRBD2 (6 bases). This CDR3 is built from 14 residues. Trimming shortened V by 0 bases and J by 14 bases, and 19 bases separated the two germline ends. Germline CDR1 is WSHSY and CDR2 is SAAADI. The chain's CDR3 is CASSESNAAGTRYF. CDR3 nucleotide sequence: TGCGCCAGCAGTGAGTCGAACGCTGCCGGGACTCGATACTTC.

V gene TRBV2 combines with J gene TRBJ2-5; 7 bases are shared with TRBD1. Trimming at V came to 6 bases and at J to 5 bases, leaving 9 bases not matched to a gene. Per germline, CDR1 SNHLY and CDR2 FYNNEI. The CDR3 is 14 residues long. DNA for the CDR3: TGTGCCAGCAGCTCGACAGGGCTTAGGGAGACCCAGTACTTC. Protein: CASSSTGLRETQYF.

The rearrangement uses TRBV9 and TRBJ2-7; TRBD2 matches 11 bases. There are 16 residues in the CDR3. With V trimmed by 4 bases and J by 3 bases, 9 bases remained unmatched. The germline gives CDR1 SGDLS, CDR2 YYNGEE. The CDR3 coding sequence is TGTGCCAGCAGCCCGCGTAGTACTAGCGGGAGCTACGAGCAGTACTTC. It is translated as CASSPRSTSGSYEQYF.

The genes are TRBV12-2 and TRBJ2-6; TRBD1, the D gene given by the table, was not confirmed from the DNA. TRBV12-2 constitutes a pseudogene. This CDR3 contains 18 residues. Written as DNA, the CDR3 is TGTGCAAGTCGCTCTTATTCGACAGCCCGCTCTGGGGCCAACGTCCTGACTTTC. Translation gives CASRSYSTARSGANVLTF.

The chain recombines TRBV20-1 with TRBJ1-2; D may be TRBD1 (5 bases). V lost 3 bases to trimming and J lost 2 bases, with 10 bases between them. The length of the CDR3 is 13 residues. Germline CDR1 is DFQATT and CDR2 is SNEGSKA (reference sequence). This chain's CDR3 is CSASDRTNYGYTF. As DNA, the CDR3 is TGCAGTGCTAGTGACAGAACCAACTATGGCTACACCTTC.

This clone was detected ten times or more. The J gene is TRBJ2-7, the V gene TRBV10-3; perhaps TRBD2 as D (6 bases). The CDR3 totals 17 residues. Looked up from germline, CDR1 is ENHRY and CDR2 is SYGVKD. Trimming removed 3 bases at V and 2 bases at J, with 20 bases between. The chain's CDR3 is CAISEYPPGERPYEQYF. In DNA, the CDR3 is TGTGCCATCAGTGAATACCCCCCGGGGGAAAGACCCTACGAGCAGTACTTC.

The chain carries TRBV6-6 and TRBJ1-1; D gene ambiguous. This CDR3 contains 16 residues. Trimming stripped 5 bases from V and 1 base from J, with 17 bases between. Germline V gene lookup returns CDR1 MNHNY and CDR2 SVGAGI (reference sequence). The CDR3 bases are TGTGCCAGCAGTCGGAGGCAGCAGTATACGAACACTGAAGCTTTCTTT. Its protein product is CASSRRQQYTNTEAFF.

The chain uses TRBV18 and TRBJ1-2, with 7 bases lining up with TRBD1. The germline V gene has CDR1 KGHSH and CDR2 LQKENI. This CDR3 comprises 13 residues. V lost 3 bases, J lost 5 bases, and 3 bases stayed unmatched. CDR3 residues: CASSPDREYGYTF. CDR3 in DNA: TGTGCCAGCTCACCCGACAGGGAATATGGCTACACCTTC.

The chain links TRBV14 to TRBJ1-3, with D perhaps matching TRBD1 (5 bases). The V end was cut by 1 base, the J end by 2 bases, with 6 bases between. CDR3 size: 14 residues. The germline gives CDR1 SGHDN, CDR2 FVKESK. In nucleotides, the CDR3 is TGTGCCAGCAGCCAAGGACAGCCTGGAAACACCATATATTTT. Protein product: CASSQGQPGNTIYF.

The genes are TRBV6-5 and TRBJ2-7; D perhaps matches TRBD2 (7 bases). This CDR3 contains 15 residues. V lost 8 bases and J 2 bases, leaving 19 bases between the germline ends. Germline lookup yields CDR1 MNHEY and CDR2 SVGAGI. DNA of the CDR3: TGTGCCAGCCACCGTAGGGGGGAGGGGGCCTACGAGCAGTACTTC. Translated, it gives CASHRRGEGAYEQYF.

This clone was detected once. The rearrangement uses TRBV7-9 and TRBJ1-1; no reliable D call. The CDR3 length is 14 residues. V lost 4 bases and J lost 0, with 9 bases in between. Per the germline V gene, CDR1 is SEHNR and CDR2 is FQNEAQ (reference sequence). In nucleotides, the CDR3 is TGTGCCAGCAGCTCCCCCCCGGTGAACACTGAAGCTTTCTTT. It translates to CASSSPPVNTEAFF. The whole variable domain, remainder taken from reference TRBV7-9 and TRBJ1-1, is DTGVSQNPRHKITKRGQNVTFRCDPISEHNRLYWYRQTLGQGPEFLTYFQNEAQLEKSRLLSDRFSAERPKGSFSTLEIQRTEQGDSAMYLCASSSPPVNTEAFFGQGTRLTVV.

V usage is TRBV29-1 and J usage is TRBJ1-5; no reliable D call. This CDR3 is 12 amino acids long. Germline assignment: CDR1 SQVTM and CDR2 ANQGSEA. The V and J ends lost 4 bases and 1 base respectively, with 5 bases between them. CDR3 amino acids: CSVGQSNQPQHF. CDR3 bases: TGCAGCGTTGGACAAAGCAATCAGCCCCAGCATTTT.

The J gene is TRBJ1-1, the V gene TRBV6-5, with TRBD1 matching 11 bases. The CDR3 is made up of 15 amino acids. Germline CDR1 reads MNHEY; CDR2 reads SVGAGI. After removal of 7 bases from V and 7 bases from J, the junction contained 11 bases not matched to a gene. As DNA, the CDR3 is TGTGCCAGCAACCATGGACAGGGGGCTAAGGGTGAAGCTTTCTTT. Translation gives CASNHGQGAKGEAFF.